Below, 10 T cell receptor beta chains from the same sample are listed, as sequenced in a study of cytomegalovirus exposure and HLA in healthy donors. Researchers ran the PCR with 60 Vbeta and 13 Jbeta primers. The protocol was immunoSEQ multiplex PCR, while the TCRdb copy is restricted to in-frame clones and leaves out a portion. The table has around 180,000 clones, around 82% seen once; the top ten hold more than 1.5%. Sequenced material: PBMCs. The origin of the receptors is a man between 18 and 29 years old in good health and CMV-seronegative.

This chain joins TRBV4-1 and TRBJ2-5; D perhaps matches TRBD1 (5 bases). There are 17 residues in the CDR3. V shed 0 bases and J shed 5 bases, with 19 bases lying between them. Germline lookup yields CDR1 MGHRA and CDR2 YSYEKL. CDR3 DNA: TGCGCCAGCAGCCAAGATCCCGGGCAGGGCCGTCGGGAGACCCAGTACTTC. Amino acids: CASSQDPGQGRRETQYF.

The gene calls are TRBV5-1 and TRBJ2-2; a possible D gene is TRBD1 (6 bases). CDR1 and CDR2 (germline): SGHRS, YFSETQ. V dropped 4 bases and J dropped 2 bases, with 18 bases sitting between them. CDR3 length: 17 amino acids. DNA for the CDR3: TGCGCCAGCAGCACGACCACGGGACATCCTAACACCGGGGAGCTGTTTTTT. Translating gives CASSTTTGHPNTGELFF.

The chain is built from TRBV7-9 and TRBJ2-7; D is possibly TRBD1 (6 bases). Germline CDR1 SEHNR, CDR2 FQNEAQ (reference sequence). This CDR3 has 13 amino acids. Trimming took 0 bases from V and 5 from J, leaving 8 bases between them. The CDR3 nucleotides are TGTGCCAGCAGCTTAGCGGGGGCCCACGAGCAGTACTTC. This sequence encodes CASSLAGAHEQYF.

The chain joins TRBV6-6 to TRBJ1-5; D not resolved. This CDR3 comprises 15 residues. Trimming shortened V by 6 bases and J by 2 bases, and 14 bases separated the two germline ends. Germline CDR1 is MNHNY and CDR2 is SVGAGI (reference sequence). In DNA form, the CDR3 reads TGTGCCAGCAGGTCCCGGAGTGACGGCAATCAGCCCCAGCATTTT. It yields the protein CASRSRSDGNQPQHF.

The chain carries TRBV7-2 and TRBJ1-2; no reliable D call. CDR3 length: 17 residues. CDR1 and CDR2 from the germline V gene are SGHTA and FQGNSA. The V end lost 2 bases, the J end lost 1 base, and 17 bases lay between the germline ends. The CDR3 DNA follows: TGTGCCAGCAGCTTACCCCGGGATGATCCCAATAACTATGGCTACACCTTC. This encodes CASSLPRDDPNNYGYTF. The full variable domain, completed using reference TRBV7-2 and TRBJ1-2, is GAGVSQSPSNKVTEKGKDVELRCDPISGHTALYWYRQSLGQGLEFLIYFQGNSAPDKSGLPSDRFSAERTGGSVSTLTIQRTQQEDSAVYLCASSLPRDDPNNYGYTFGSGTRLTVV.

The V gene is TRBV11-3, the J gene TRBJ1-3; D is perhaps TRBD1 (6 bases). The germline CDR1 and CDR2 sequences are SGHNT and YENEEA. V lost 4 bases, J lost 4 bases, and 8 bases lay in between. The CDR3 length is 13 residues. The CDR3 loop reads CASSSGTGNTIYF. Written as DNA, the CDR3 is TGTGCCAGCAGCTCAGGGACAGGAAACACCATATATTTT.

The rearrangement uses TRBV6-5 and TRBJ2-1; D gene unclear. The CDR3 spans 11 residues. Germline V lookup: CDR1 MNHEY, CDR2 SVGAGI. V shed 6 bases and J shed 4 bases, with 4 bases lying between them. DNA for the CDR3: TGTGCCAGCAGCCAGTACAATGAGCAGTTCTTC. This gives the protein CASSQYNEQFF.

This rearrangement joins TRBV27 to TRBJ2-7, with a tentative D call TRBD1 (6 bases). Between the trimmed V and J ends, which lost 7 bases and 6 bases, there was a span of 19 bases. CDR1 and CDR2 from the germline V gene are MNHEY and SMNVEV (reference sequence). The CDR3 is 14 amino acids. The CDR3: CASTQGVVGGEQYF. The CDR3 nucleotides are TGTGCCAGCACCCAGGGTGTGGTAGGGGGCGAGCAGTACTTC.

V usage is TRBV6-1 and J usage is TRBJ1-2, with D possibly matching TRBD1 (6 bases). The germline V gene encodes CDR1 MNHNS and CDR2 SASEGT. The V end was cut by 2 bases, the J end by 8 bases, with 21 bases between. The CDR3 is 16 amino acids. The CDR3 sequence is CASSESRGFFGGGYTF. The CDR3 DNA reads as TGTGCCAGCAGTGAATCAAGGGGGTTTTTCGGTGGCGGCTACACCTTC.

V and J are TRBV5-4 and TRBJ1-2, with D possibly being TRBD1 (5 bases). Germline V gene lookup returns CDR1 SGHNT and CDR2 YYREEE (reference sequence). The CDR3 is 12 amino acids. The V gene lost 0 bases and the J gene lost 8 bases, with 8 bases spanning the gap. The CDR3 nucleotides are TGTGCCAGCAGCTTGGAAGGGGAAGGCTACACCTTC. This codes for CASSLEGEGYTF.